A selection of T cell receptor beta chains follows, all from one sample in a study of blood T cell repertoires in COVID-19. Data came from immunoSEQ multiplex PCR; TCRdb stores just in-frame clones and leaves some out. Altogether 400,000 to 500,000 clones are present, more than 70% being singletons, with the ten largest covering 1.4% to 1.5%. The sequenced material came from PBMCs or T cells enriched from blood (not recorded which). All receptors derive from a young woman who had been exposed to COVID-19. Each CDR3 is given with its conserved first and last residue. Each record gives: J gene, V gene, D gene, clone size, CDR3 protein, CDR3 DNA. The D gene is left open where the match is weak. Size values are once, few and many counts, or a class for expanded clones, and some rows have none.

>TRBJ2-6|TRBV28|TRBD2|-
CASSWRLAGAGANVLTF
TGTGCCAGCAGTTGGAGATTAGCGGGGGCTGGGGCCAACGTCCTGACTTTC
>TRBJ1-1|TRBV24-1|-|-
CATSDSGGNTEAFF
TGTGCCACCAGTGACTCCGGTGGGAACACTGAAGCTTTCTTT
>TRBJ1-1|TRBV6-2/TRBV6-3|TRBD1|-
CASSYPGQGGTEAFF
TGTGCCAGCAGTTACCCAGGACAGGGTGGCACTGAAGCTTTCTTT
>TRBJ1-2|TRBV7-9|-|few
CASSLVGTRRKTTNYGYTF
TGTGCCAGCAGCTTAGTTGGGACACGACGAAAAACTACTAACTATGGCTACACCTTC
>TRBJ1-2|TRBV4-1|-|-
CASSQNFANYGYTF
TGCGCCAGCAGCCAAAATTTCGCTAACTATGGCTACACCTTC
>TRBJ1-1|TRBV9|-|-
CASTYGAQDTEAFF
TGTGCCAGCACCTATGGGGCACAGGACACTGAAGCTTTCTTT
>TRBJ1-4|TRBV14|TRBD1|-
CASSHHTGTGVGGEKLFF
TGTGCCAGCAGCCACCATACCGGGACAGGGGTCGGCGGTGAAAAACTGTTTTTT
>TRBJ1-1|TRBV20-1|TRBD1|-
CSASQQGGTEAFF
TGCAGTGCTAGTCAACAGGGGGGCACTGAAGCTTTCTTT
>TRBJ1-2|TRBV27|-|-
CASSLGALGGYTF
TGTGCCAGCAGTTTAGGGGCGCTGGGGGGCTACACCTTC
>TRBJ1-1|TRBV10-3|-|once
CAISESQATEAFF
TGTGCCATCAGTGAGTCCCAGGCCACTGAAGCTTTCTTT
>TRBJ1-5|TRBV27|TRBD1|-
CASRGTANQPQHF
TGTGCCAGCAGGGGGACAGCGAATCAGCCCCAGCATTTT
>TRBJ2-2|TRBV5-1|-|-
CASSTTGWTGELFF
TGCGCCAGCAGCACCACGGGTTGGACCGGGGAGCTGTTTTTT
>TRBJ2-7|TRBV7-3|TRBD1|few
CASSPSGTGSHEQYF
TGTGCCAGCAGCCCCTCCGGGACAGGGAGCCACGAGCAGTACTTC
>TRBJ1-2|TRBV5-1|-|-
CASTKEVGNYGYTF
TGCGCCAGCACCAAGGAGGTCGGTAACTATGGCTACACCTTC
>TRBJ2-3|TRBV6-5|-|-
CASSYGGITDTQYF
TGTGCCAGCAGTTACGGCGGAATCACAGATACGCAGTATTTT